These T cell receptor beta chains were read from a single sample in a study of blood T cell repertoires in COVID-19. Sequencing was performed with immunoSEQ multiplex PCR; in TCRdb, only in-frame clones are kept and a portion is missing. Of approximately 450,000 clones listed, around nine tenths are singletons. Sequenced material: peripheral blood. The receptors were gathered from a woman in her twenties or thirties with acute or convalescent COVID-19. CDR3s include the opening cysteine and the closing phenylalanine or tryptophan. A D gene is named only where the DNA matches it firmly. Rows may omit the clone size; those that give it use once, few, many or a size class.

DNA	CDR3	size	J	V	D
TGTGCCAGCCGAACCACAGGGGATGGTTCACCCCTCCACTTT	CASRTTGDGSPLHF	few	TRBJ1-6	TRBV28	TRBD1
TGCGCCAGCGGGACAGGGGGCTCTACGGAGACCCAGTACTTC	CASGTGGSTETQYF	.	TRBJ2-5	TRBV5-1	TRBD1
TGTGCCAGCAGCCCACAGGGGGGAGGACTTTACGAGCAGTACTTC	CASSPQGGGLYEQYF	.	TRBJ2-7	TRBV7-2	TRBD1
TGTGCCAGTAGTATAGGACAGGGGATCAATGAGCAGTTCTTC	CASSIGQGINEQFF	few	TRBJ2-1	TRBV19	TRBD1
TGTGCCAGCAGTTTAGGGACAGGATGGGCAGATACGCAGTATTTT	CASSLGTGWADTQYF	once	TRBJ2-3	TRBV28	TRBD1
TGTGCCACCAGCCGGGACAGGGGGATGAGTGAGAATTCACCCCTCCACTTT	CATSRDRGMSENSPLHF	.	TRBJ1-6	TRBV24-1	TRBD1
TGTGCCTGGAGTGCTGAGGAGGAGGGGTTCAATGAAAAACTGTTTTTT	CAWSAEEEGFNEKLFF	.	TRBJ1-4	TRBV30	.
TGTGCCAGCACCCGAGACGGGGGAGAGACCCAGTACTTC	CASTRDGGETQYF	.	TRBJ2-5	TRBV12-3/TRBV12-4	.
TGTGCCACCAGTGGTGTGGGGAGGACGACCCAGTACTTC	CATSGVGRTTQYF	.	TRBJ2-5	TRBV24-1	.
TGTGCCACGGACAGGATCTATGGCTACACCTTC	CATDRIYGYTF	few	TRBJ1-2	TRBV30	TRBD1
TGCGCCAGCAGCCAAGAACCAGGGGGCTCCTACGAGCAGTACTTC	CASSQEPGGSYEQYF	.	TRBJ2-7	TRBV4-1	TRBD1
TGTGCCAGCAGCTTATACGCAGGCCCTCTGGACACTGAAGCTTTCTTT	CASSLYAGPLDTEAFF	.	TRBJ1-1	TRBV7-6	.
TGTGCCAGCAGCTTACTAGCAGCTCCCCAAGAGACCCAGTACTTC	CASSLLAAPQETQYF	once	TRBJ2-5	TRBV7-2	.
TGTGCCAGCAGCAGGGTAAACGGGACAGTGAACACTGAAGCTTTCTTT	CASSRVNGTVNTEAFF	.	TRBJ1-1	TRBV5-6	TRBD1
TGTGCCAGCAGTTTTTCCGGGGGGACTTCTCACTATGGCTACACCTTC	CASSFSGGTSHYGYTF	.	TRBJ1-2	TRBV28	.
TGTGCCAGCAGGGCACTTCACAGTAATGAAAAACTGTTTTTT	CASRALHSNEKLFF	.	TRBJ1-4	TRBV6-4	.
TGCGCCAGCAGCTGGGGACAGGGATCTGGGGCCAACGTCCTGACTTTC	CASSWGQGSGANVLTF	.	TRBJ2-6	TRBV5-1	TRBD1
TGTGCCAGCAGCTTAAGCGGGGGGCGCACAGATACGCAGTATTTT	CASSLSGGRTDTQYF	.	TRBJ2-3	TRBV7-3	TRBD2
TGTGCCAGCAGCTCAGAGGGGCGGGGAGGATACTACGAGCAGTACTTC	CASSSEGRGGYYEQYF	.	TRBJ2-7	TRBV7-6	.
TGTGCCAGCAGCTCGGACAGGGGTTCACCCCTCCACTTT	CASSSDRGSPLHF	.	TRBJ1-6	TRBV5-4	TRBD1
TGCAGTGCTTGGACAGTAAACATTCAGTACTTC	CSAWTVNIQYF	.	TRBJ2-4	TRBV20-1	.
TGTGCCAGCAGTGAAGCGGCCCGGACAACAAGAGAGACCCAGTACTTC	CASSEAARTTRETQYF	once	TRBJ2-5	TRBV6-1	.
TGTGCCAGTTCGACTAGCGGGGGGGCCGTGGAAGAGACCCAGTACTTC	CASSTSGGAVEETQYF	.	TRBJ2-5	TRBV6-6	TRBD2